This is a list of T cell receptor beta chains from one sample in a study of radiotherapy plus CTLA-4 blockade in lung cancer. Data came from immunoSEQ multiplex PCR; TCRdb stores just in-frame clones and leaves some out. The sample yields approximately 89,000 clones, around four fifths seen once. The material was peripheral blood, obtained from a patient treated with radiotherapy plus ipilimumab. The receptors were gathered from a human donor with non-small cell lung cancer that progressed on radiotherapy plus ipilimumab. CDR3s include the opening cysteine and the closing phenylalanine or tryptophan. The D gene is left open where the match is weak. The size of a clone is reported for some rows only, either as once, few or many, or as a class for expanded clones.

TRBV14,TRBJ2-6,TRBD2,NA,CASSQMGGAGANVLTF,TGTGCCAGCAGCCAGATGGGGGGGGCTGGGGCCAACGTCCTGACTTTC
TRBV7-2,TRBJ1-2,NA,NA,CASSLPGGHYGYTF,TGTGCCAGCAGCTTACCCGGGGGGCACTATGGCTACACCTTC
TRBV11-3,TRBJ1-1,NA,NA,CASSLRSGENTEAFF,TGTGCCAGCAGCTTAAGGAGTGGAGAGAACACTGAAGCTTTCTTT
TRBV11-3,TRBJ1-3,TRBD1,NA,CASSSPQPRTGGWDTIYF,TGTGCCAGCAGCTCCCCCCAGCCTCGGACAGGGGGCTGGGACACCATATATTTT
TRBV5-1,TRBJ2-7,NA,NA,CASSSGQPGTYEQYF,TGCGCCAGCAGCTCTGGCCAGCCCGGAACCTACGAGCAGTACTTC
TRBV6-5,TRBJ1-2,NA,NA,CASSYSEGVYGYTF,TGTGCCAGCAGTTACTCTGAGGGGGTCTATGGCTACACCTTC
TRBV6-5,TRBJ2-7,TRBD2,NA,CASRRGGPSYEQYF,TGTGCCAGCAGGCGCGGGGGGCCATCCTACGAGCAGTACTTC
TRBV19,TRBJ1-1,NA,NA,CASRTLDNTEAFF,TGTGCCAGTCGGACCCTCGATAACACTGAAGCTTTCTTT
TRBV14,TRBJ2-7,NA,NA,CASSLYQGPYEQYF,TGTGCCAGCAGCCTCTACCAGGGTCCCTACGAGCAGTACTTC
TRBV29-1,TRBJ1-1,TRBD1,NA,CSVGTGDRARRSEAFF,TGCAGCGTTGGCACAGGGGACAGGGCGCGCCGATCTGAAGCTTTCTTT
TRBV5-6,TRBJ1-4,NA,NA,CASNKGMGNEKLFF,TGTGCCAGCAACAAGGGCATGGGTAATGAAAAACTGTTTTTT
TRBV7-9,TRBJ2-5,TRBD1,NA,CASSPGQGNKETQYF,TGTGCCAGCAGCCCCGGACAGGGGAATAAAGAGACCCAGTACTTC
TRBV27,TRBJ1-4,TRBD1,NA,CASSPLTGQLFF,TGTGCCAGCAGTCCCTTGACGGGACAGCTGTTTTTT
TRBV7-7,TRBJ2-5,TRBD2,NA,CASSLVGGGTSGQETQYF,TGTGCCAGCAGCTTAGTTGGGGGGGGGACTAGCGGACAAGAGACCCAGTACTTC
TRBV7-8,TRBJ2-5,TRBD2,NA,CASSGGLAGVAETQYF,TGTGCCAGCAGCGGGGGGCTAGCGGGGGTCGCAGAGACCCAGTACTTC
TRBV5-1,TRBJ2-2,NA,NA,CASSREITNTGELFF,TGCGCCAGCTCCAGGGAAATAACGAACACCGGGGAGCTGTTTTTT
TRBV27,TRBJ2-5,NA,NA,CASRVPRGQETQYF,TGTGCCAGCCGCGTTCCGAGGGGCCAAGAGACCCAGTACTTC
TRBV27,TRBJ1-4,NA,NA,CASSLYRRGELFF,TGTGCCAGCAGTTTATATCGGCGAGGGGAACTGTTTTTT
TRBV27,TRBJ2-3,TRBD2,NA,CASSFRGTSGAQYF,TGTGCCAGCAGTTTCCGTGGGACTAGCGGGGCGCAGTATTTT
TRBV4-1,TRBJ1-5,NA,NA,CASSQGDVANQPQHF,TGCGCCAGCAGCCAAGGGGATGTTGCAAATCAGCCCCAGCATTTT
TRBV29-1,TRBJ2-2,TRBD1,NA,CSVDRQGNTGELFF,TGCAGCGTTGACCGACAGGGAAACACCGGGGAGCTGTTTTTT
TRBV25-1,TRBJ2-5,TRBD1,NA,CASRGAGQGLETQYF,TGTGCCAGCAGGGGAGCGGGACAGGGGTTGGAGACCCAGTACTTC
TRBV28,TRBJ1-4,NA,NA,CASSLETPGEKLFF,TGTGCCAGCAGTTTAGAAACTCCCGGTGAAAAACTGTTTTTT
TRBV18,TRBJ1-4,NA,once,CASSPTAPREKLFF,TGTGCCAGCTCACCAACAGCGCCGAGGGAAAAACTGTTTTTT
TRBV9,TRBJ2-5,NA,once,CASSASGFVKETQYF,TGTGCCAGCAGCGCCTCCGGATTTGTTAAAGAGACCCAGTACTTC
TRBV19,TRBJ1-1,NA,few,CASSMEGHMNTEAFF,TGTGCCAGTAGTATGGAAGGGCATATGAACACTGAAGCTTTCTTT
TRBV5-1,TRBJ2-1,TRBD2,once,CASSPSGRGSGNEQFF,TGCGCCAGCAGCCCTAGCGGGAGGGGGTCTGGCAATGAGCAGTTCTTC
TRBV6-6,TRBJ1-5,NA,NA,CASSLGGLDQPQHF,TGTGCCAGCAGTTTGGGGGGTTTGGATCAGCCCCAGCATTTT
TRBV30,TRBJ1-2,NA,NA,CAWSEPNQGSSNYGYTF,TGTGCCTGGAGCGAACCAAATCAGGGGTCGTCTAACTATGGCTACACCTTC
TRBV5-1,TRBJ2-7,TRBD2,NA,CASSTFPRLSGKGYEQYF,TGCGCCAGCAGCACCTTCCCCAGACTTAGCGGGAAAGGCTACGAGCAGTACTTC
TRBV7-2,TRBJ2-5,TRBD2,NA,CASRVGWSGGQETQYF,TGTGCCAGCAGGGTAGGGTGGAGCGGGGGACAAGAGACCCAGTACTTC
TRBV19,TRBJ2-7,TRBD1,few,CASSQTGGYEQYF,TGTGCCAGTAGTCAAACAGGGGGCTACGAGCAGTACTTC
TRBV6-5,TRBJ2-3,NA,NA,CASNPWGTDTQYF,TGTGCCAGCAACCCGTGGGGCACAGATACGCAGTATTTT
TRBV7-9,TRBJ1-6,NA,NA,CASRRGTGNNSPLHF,TGTGCCAGCAGGAGAGGTACAGGGAATAATTCACCCCTCCACTTT
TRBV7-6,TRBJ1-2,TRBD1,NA,CASSLGQGATYGYTF,TGTGCCAGCAGCTTAGGACAGGGGGCTACCTATGGCTACACCTTC
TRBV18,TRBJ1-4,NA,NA,CASSQRTAANEKLFF,TGTGCCAGCTCACAGCGGACAGCGGCTAATGAAAAACTGTTTTTT
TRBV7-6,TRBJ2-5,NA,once,CASSLMTQQETQYF,TGTGCCAGCAGCTTAATGACCCAACAAGAGACCCAGTACTTC
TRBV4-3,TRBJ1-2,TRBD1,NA,CASRTGGHGYTF,TGCGCCAGCCGGACAGGGGGCCATGGCTACACCTTC
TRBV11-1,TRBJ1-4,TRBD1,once,CASSPGTGKHEKLFF,TGTGCCAGCAGCCCAGGGACAGGGAAGCATGAAAAACTGTTTTTT
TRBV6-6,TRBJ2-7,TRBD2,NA,CASRAGLAVTYEQYF,TGTGCCAGCAGGGCGGGACTAGCGGTAACCTACGAGCAGTACTTC
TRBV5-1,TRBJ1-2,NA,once,CASSLSDGSGYTF,TGCGCCAGCAGCCTCTCGGACGGGAGTGGCTACACCTTC
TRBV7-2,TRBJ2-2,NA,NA,CASSVQGPGELFF,TGTGCCAGCAGCGTACAGGGTCCCGGGGAGCTGTTTTTT
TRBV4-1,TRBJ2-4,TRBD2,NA,CASSQEATSGINIQYF,TGCGCCAGCAGCCAGGAAGCGACTAGCGGGATAAACATTCAGTACTTC
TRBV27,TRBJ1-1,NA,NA,CASSLPTSGDTEAFF,TGTGCCAGCAGTTTACCCACCTCAGGGGACACTGAAGCTTTCTTT
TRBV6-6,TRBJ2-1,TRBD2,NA,CASSLGGGEQFF,TGTGCCAGCAGCCTCGGGGGGGGAGAGCAGTTCTTC
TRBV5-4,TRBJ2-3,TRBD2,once,CASSFGGGRTDTQYF,TGTGCCAGCAGCTTCGGGGGGGGGCGCACAGATACGCAGTATTTT
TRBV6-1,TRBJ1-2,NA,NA,CASRAFYGYTF,TGTGCCAGCAGAGCATTCTATGGCTACACCTTC
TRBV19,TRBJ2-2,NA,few,CASSIGTEYHGELFF,TGTGCCAGTAGTATAGGAACCGAATACCACGGGGAGCTGTTTTTT
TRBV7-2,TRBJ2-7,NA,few,CASSSAYEQYF,TGTGCCAGCAGCTCTGCCTACGAGCAGTACTTC
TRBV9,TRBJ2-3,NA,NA,CASSATGNQDTQYF,TGTGCCAGCAGCGCCACAGGGAATCAAGATACGCAGTATTTT
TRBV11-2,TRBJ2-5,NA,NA,CASSLDLTGVETQYF,TGTGCCAGCAGCTTAGATCTGACGGGGGTGGAGACCCAGTACTTC
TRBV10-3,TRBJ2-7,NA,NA,CAISAATALLSYEQYF,TGTGCCATCAGTGCGGCGACAGCCCTCCTCTCCTACGAGCAGTACTTC
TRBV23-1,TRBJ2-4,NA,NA,CASRPLGIQYF,TGCGCCAGCAGGCCACTCGGGATTCAGTACTTC